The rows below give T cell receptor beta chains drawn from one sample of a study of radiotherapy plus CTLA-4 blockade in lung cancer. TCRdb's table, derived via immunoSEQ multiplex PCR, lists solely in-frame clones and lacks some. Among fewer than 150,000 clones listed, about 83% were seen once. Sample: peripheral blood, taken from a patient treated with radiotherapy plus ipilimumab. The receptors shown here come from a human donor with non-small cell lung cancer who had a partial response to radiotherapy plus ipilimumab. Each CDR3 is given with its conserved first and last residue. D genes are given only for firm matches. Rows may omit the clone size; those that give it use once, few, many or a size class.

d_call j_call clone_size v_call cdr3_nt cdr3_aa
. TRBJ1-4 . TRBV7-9 TGTGCCAGCAGCTGGCTTGGCCAGGTTAATGAAAAACTGTTTTTT CASSWLGQVNEKLFF
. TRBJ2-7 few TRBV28 TGTGCCAGCAGCCCCCAAGCGGCCCTCGCCTACGAGCAGTACTTC CASSPQAALAYEQYF
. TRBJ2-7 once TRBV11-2 TGTGCCAGCACCCTAGGTTTTTCCTACGAGCAGTACTTC CASTLGFSYEQYF
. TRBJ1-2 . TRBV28 TGTGCCAACGGGCAGGGGATCTATGGCTACACCTTC CANGQGIYGYTF
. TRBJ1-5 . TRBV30 TGTGCCTGGAGTGTAAGGGACTATAGCAATCAGCCCCAGCATTTT CAWSVRDYSNQPQHF
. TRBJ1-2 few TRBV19 TGTGCCAGTAGTGGGGGACTTGGTGAAGGGATTGGGTATGGCTACACCTTC CASSGGLGEGIGYGYTF
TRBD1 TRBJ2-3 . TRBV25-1 TGTGCCAGCAGTGAAACAAAGCCCGGGACAGGGATAACAGATACGCAGTATTTT CASSETKPGTGITDTQYF
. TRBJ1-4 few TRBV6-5 TGTGCCAGCAGTGATCGCAGGGGTGTTGAAAAACTGTTTTTT CASSDRRGVEKLFF
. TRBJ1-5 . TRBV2 TGTGCCAGCGGGTACGGGGGGTTCGGGCAGCCCCAGCATTTT CASGYGGFGQPQHF
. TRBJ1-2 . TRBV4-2 TGTGCCAGCAGCCAAGAGGGGCAGGGGTGGTATGGCTACACCTTC CASSQEGQGWYGYTF
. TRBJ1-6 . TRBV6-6 TGTGCCAGCAGTCCTGGACAGTCCTCCCTCCACTTT CASSPGQSSLHF
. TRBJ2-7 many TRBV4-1 TGCGCCAGCAGCCAAGGGTTTCAGCGTTTCTATGCCTACGAGCAGTACTTC CASSQGFQRFYAYEQYF
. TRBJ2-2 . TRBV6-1 TGTGCCAGCCAACGAGGGTTTAACACCGGGGAGCTGTTTTTT CASQRGFNTGELFF
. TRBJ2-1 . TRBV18 TGTGCCAGCTCACTATACCGGGACATTTACAATGAGCAGTTCTTC CASSLYRDIYNEQFF
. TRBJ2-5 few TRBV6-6 TGTGCCAGCAGTTATAGTACGGAGACCCAGTACTTC CASSYSTETQYF
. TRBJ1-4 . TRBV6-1 TGTGCCAGCAGGACAGGCATTAATGAAAAACTGTTTTTT CASRTGINEKLFF
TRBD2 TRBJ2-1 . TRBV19 TGTGCCAGTAGGCCGGGACTAGACTACAATGAGCAGTTCTTC CASRPGLDYNEQFF
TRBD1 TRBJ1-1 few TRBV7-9 TGTGCCAGCAGACCAGGGGGGTCGGATGAAGCTTTCTTT CASRPGGSDEAFF
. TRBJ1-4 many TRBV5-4 TGTGCCAGCAGCCTCAGGGGAGAAAAACTGTTTTTT CASSLRGEKLFF
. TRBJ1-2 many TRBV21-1 TGTGCCAGCAGCCTTCCCCACTATGGCTACACCTTC CASSLPHYGYTF
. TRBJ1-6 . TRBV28 TGTGCCAGCAGTTTAAGGGGCTGGAGTTCACCCCTCCACTTT CASSLRGWSSPLHF
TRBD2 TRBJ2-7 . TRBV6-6 TGTGCCAGCAGTTCCGGGACTAGCGGGAAATCCTACGAGCAGTACTTC CASSSGTSGKSYEQYF
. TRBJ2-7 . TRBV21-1 TGTGCCAGCAGCAAGACCCCTAGCGGGAGGTTGTACGAGCAGTACTTC CASSKTPSGRLYEQYF
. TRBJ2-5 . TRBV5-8 TGTGCCAGCACCCCCCGGTTTAGCGGAGTCCAAGAGACCCAGTACTTC CASTPRFSGVQETQYF
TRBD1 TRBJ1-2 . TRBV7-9 TGTGCCAGCAGCCCCCCCGGACAGGGGAGGGGTGGCTACACCTTC CASSPPGQGRGGYTF
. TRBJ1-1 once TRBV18 TGTGCCAGCAGCGCTGTTATGAACACTGAAGCTTTCTTT CASSAVMNTEAFF
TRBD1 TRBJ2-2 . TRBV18 TGTGCCAGCTCACCACGGACAGGGGAGACCGGGGAGCTGTTTTTT CASSPRTGETGELFF